A single sample gave rise to the 10 T cell receptor beta chains below, sequenced in a study of PD-1 blockade in mismatch repair-deficient tumors. Antigen specificity for these receptors is unknown. The repertoire was sequenced with immunoSEQ multiplex PCR; TCRdb's copy has only in-frame clones and lacks some. The table records about 9,800 clones, 86% of them present only once. Regarding time point: approximately 11-day in vitro stimulation with candidate neoantigen peptide 2. The sample in question was cells cultured in vitro, obtained from a patient treated with pembrolizumab. Every receptor here comes from an adult with mismatch repair-deficient cancer.

This clone was counted a single time. The V gene is TRBV4-1, the J gene TRBJ2-7; 9 positions agree with TRBD2. Germline loops: CDR1 MGHRA, CDR2 YSYEKL. This CDR3 is 14 amino acids long. The junction had 2 bases not matched to a gene; V was cut back by 2 bases and J by 3 bases. The CDR3 DNA reads TGCGCCAGCAGCCAACCGACTAGCGGCTACGAGCAGTACTTC. The encoded protein is CASSQPTSGYEQYF.

The chain combines TRBV6-5 with TRBJ1-2; 9 bases line up with TRBD1. Germline CDR1 and CDR2: MNHEY and SVGAGI. V shed 2 bases and J 7 bases; nucleotides not matched to a gene: 8. This CDR3 has 15 amino acids. The CDR3 is CASSYRRTGDGGYTF. DNA of the CDR3: TGTGCCAGCAGTTACAGGAGGACAGGGGACGGTGGCTACACCTTC.

The chain has TRBV5-1 and TRBJ1-4; D is unclear. The germline CDR1 and CDR2 sequences are SGHRS and YFSETQ. CDR3 length: 13 residues. V lost 5 bases and J 8 bases, leaving 13 bases between the germline ends. Written as DNA, the CDR3 is TGCGCCAGCAGTCGGGGTCAGTACGAAAAACTGTTTTTT. Its protein is CASSRGQYEKLFF.

The chain joins TRBV28 to TRBJ1-2; maybe TRBD1 (5 bases). V was clipped by 5 bases and J by 4 bases, with 14 bases between them. CDR1 MDHEN and CDR2 SYDVKM come from the germline V gene. This CDR3 region has 14 residues. This CDR3 is CASSPPGTGYGYTF. The CDR3 nucleotides read TGTGCCAGCAGTCCGCCCGGGACGGGCTATGGCTACACCTTC.

This chain uses TRBV11-2 with TRBJ2-3; tentatively, D is TRBD1 (6 bases). The germline V gene encodes CDR1 SGHAT and CDR2 FQNNGV. The CDR3 spans 16 residues. V lost 1 base, J lost 1 base, and 12 bases lay in between. As DNA, the CDR3 is TGTGCCAGCAGCTTAGGGCGGACAGCGGGCACAGATACGCAGTATTTT. Residues: CASSLGRTAGTDTQYF.

This clone appeared a few times. The rearrangement links TRBV5-1 to TRBJ2-7; 10 bases match TRBD1. Losses at the gene ends were 4 bases for V and 7 bases for J; bases not matched to a gene: 8. The CDR3 covers 14 residues. Germline V gene sequence: CDR1 SGHRS, CDR2 YFSETQ. CDR3 sequence: CASSLGTGVGEQYF. Written as DNA, the CDR3 is TGCGCCAGCAGCCTCGGGACAGGGGTTGGGGAGCAGTACTTC.

The V and J genes are TRBV6-6 and TRBJ2-1; the match to TRBD2 covers 7 bases. The V and J ends lost 2 bases and 2 bases, in that order; junction bases with no gene match: 6. CDR3 length: 16 amino acids. The V gene's germline CDR1 is MNHNY and CDR2 SVGAGI (reference sequence). The CDR3 sequence: CASSYLSGEPYNEQFF. The CDR3 region has the DNA TGTGCCAGCAGTTACCTCAGCGGGGAGCCCTACAATGAGCAGTTCTTC.

The chain links TRBV5-1 to TRBJ2-3, with D uncertain. The germline V gene has CDR1 SGHRS and CDR2 YFSETQ. The ends were cut back, 7 bases at V and 6 bases at J, with 12 bases in the middle. This CDR3 region has 12 residues. This CDR3 is CASSKNWDTQYF. The CDR3 DNA sequence: TGCGCCAGCTCTAAAAATTGGGATACGCAGTATTTT. The whole variable domain, remainder taken from reference TRBV5-1 and TRBJ2-3, is KAGVTQTPRYLIKTRGQQVTLSCSPISGHRSVSWYQQTPGQGLQFLFEYFSETQRNKGNFPGRFSGRQFSNSRSEMNVSTLELGDSALYLCASSKNWDTQYFGPGTRLTVL.

This chain links TRBV6-1 with TRBJ2-1, with D tentatively TRBD2 (7 bases). Germline CDR1 MNHNS, CDR2 SASEGT. This CDR3 is built from 14 residues. Trimming removed 4 bases at V and 7 bases at J, with 14 bases between. The CDR3 here is CASSATRGGNEQFF. In DNA form, the CDR3 reads TGTGCCAGCAGTGCGACTAGGGGGGGTAATGAGCAGTTCTTC.

This sequence joins TRBV2 and TRBJ2-1, with D unclear. Germline CDR1 reads SNHLY; CDR2 reads FYNNEI. The CDR3 has 15 amino acids. The V and J ends lost 6 bases and 1 base respectively, with 13 bases between them. The CDR3 sequence is CASSLISLSYNEQFF. In DNA, the CDR3 is TGTGCCAGCAGCCTCATCTCCCTTTCCTACAATGAGCAGTTCTTC.